This TCR beta chain was captured in a study of CD8 T cells in Susac syndrome (dated by TCRdb to the late 2010s). In terms of the full investigation: The study used repertoire sequencing to test whether antigen drove CD8+ T cell activation and differentiation in Susac syndrome. The clonality of the CD8+ T cell repertoire was compared across approximately 11 healthy donors, around 14 Susac syndrome patients and roughly 16 multiple sclerosis patients. Overall results and qualifications from the work: The number of individuals in the TCR sequencing and HLA analysis was recognized as being relatively small.

A word on this clonotype: The target of this receptor is not known. Nothing much larger sits one base from this clone, and base qualities are not available.

From cysteine to phenylalanine, the CDR3 is 14 amino acids long. Only the CDR3 region is kept as DNA, spanning 42 bases read in frame from base 1. The germline V gene gives CDR1 as SGHRS and CDR2 as YFSETQ. V drops 4 bases and J drops 4 bases, leaving 15 bases in between. RNA was extracted using the RNeasy kit, and about 0.5 to 1 ug of the RNA was reverse transcribed with random hexamers. TCR beta CDR3 regions were amplified with the immunoSEQ multiplex PCR assay covering 54 Vbeta and 13 Jbeta segments. PCR amplification bias was corrected using a synthetic template baseline for primer optimization and computational correction. Under the source paper's analysis protocol: Reads were annotated to V, D and J genes per IMGT and analyzed with immunoSEQ Analyzer, keeping only productive sequences. Clonality was calculated as one minus the Shannon entropy normalized by log2 of the number of productive unique sequences. Public and private clones were assessed among the 100 most prevalent clones of each patient and control. A clone was defined as Susac-specific if it was absent from the healthy and MS cohorts, from 1052 published viral clones and from other ImmuneACCESS disease sequences. The public reads were run again by TCRdb, first through fastp at Q25 and then through MiXCR, and only productive beta chains were kept. Under each unique CDR3 protein, matching rows form one entry showing the most common genes and DNA. These V and J calls rely on TCRdb rather than the paper's analysis. Within this sample are approximately 280,000 distinct CDR3 sequences, with approximately 85% of them counted one time only. Approximately 0.11% of the sample is taken by the ten largest.

Peripheral blood CD8+ and CD4+ T cells from healthy donors, Susac syndrome patients and multiple sclerosis patients were profiled by high-throughput TCR beta sequencing. The multiple sclerosis controls were treatment-naive patients who had stable or active relapsing-remitting disease and met the revised McDonald criteria. Bulk CD8+ and CD4+ T cells were purified magnetically by negative isolation, whereas CD8+ TEMRA cells were enriched by FACS. Blood was collected in EDTA tubes and processed within 24 hours, with PBMCs isolated through density gradient centrifugation. PBMCs intended for TCR sequencing were frozen in liquid nitrogen and were later thawed in a 37 degrees C water bath. A purity of at least 90% was achieved for sorted or isolated CD4+, CD8+ and CD8+ TEMRA cells.

This sequence was found in a human donor with multiple sclerosis. Sequenced: CD8+ T cells from PBMCs. Recombination joined TRBV5-1 with TRBJ2-7; a tentative D match to TRBD2 spans 5 bases. CDR3 sequence: CASSTAGDVYEQYF. The nucleotide sequence reads as follows: TGCGCCAGCAGCACCGCGGGTGACGTTTACGAGCAGTACTTC.